This T cell receptor (beta chain) was found in a study of tumor and adjacent non-tumor tissue in lung cancer. Whole-study context: Patients were aged about 30 to 80, 9 to 10 men and about five women, stage I to III. Samples averaged about 3.8 million productive TCRbeta reads each.

A note on this clonotype: Antigen: not known. The germline gene is not matched at one end of the junction; a read error may be the cause.

TCRbeta libraries were built with three rounds of nested PCR, modified from ARM-PCR. One entry per CDR3 protein, called by TCRdb with MiXCR from the multiplex PCR reads. Of roughly 76,000 distinct CDR3 sequences listed, roughly 75% were seen once; the top ten hold approximately 12%. Whole-study results and caveats: Significantly higher TCR diversity was found in tumor than normal lung. Shorter survival was associated with higher TCR diversity in tumors.

RNA was extracted from bulk tissue without any cell sorting. Germline V gene lookup returns CDR1 LGHNA and CDR2 YNFKEQ. The CDR3 length is 16 residues. The sample taken for sequencing was lung tumor tissue. The source is a woman aged 70-85 years with non-small cell lung cancer. The chain links TRBV4-2 to TRBJ2-3; the D call may be TRBD1 or TRBD2 (5 bases each). The CDR3 region has the DNA TGTGCCAGCAGCCGTACGGGGAGTTCTAAGACAGATACGCATTATTTT. Protein: CASSRTGSSKTDTHYF.